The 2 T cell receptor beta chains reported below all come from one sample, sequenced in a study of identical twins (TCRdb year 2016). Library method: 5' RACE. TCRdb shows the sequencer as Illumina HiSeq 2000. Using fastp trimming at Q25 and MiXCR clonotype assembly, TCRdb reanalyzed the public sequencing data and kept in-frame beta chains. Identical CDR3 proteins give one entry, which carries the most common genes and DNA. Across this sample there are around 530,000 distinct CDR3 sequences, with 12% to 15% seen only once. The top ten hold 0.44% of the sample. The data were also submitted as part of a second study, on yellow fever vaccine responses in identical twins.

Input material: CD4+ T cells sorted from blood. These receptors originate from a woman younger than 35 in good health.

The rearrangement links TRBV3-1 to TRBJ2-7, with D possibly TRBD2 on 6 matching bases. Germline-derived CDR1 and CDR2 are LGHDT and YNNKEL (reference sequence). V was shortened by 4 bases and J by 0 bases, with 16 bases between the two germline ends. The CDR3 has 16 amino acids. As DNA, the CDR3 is TGTGCCAGCAGCCCATCTCTTAGCGGAGGCTCCTACGAGCAGTACTTC. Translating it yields CASSPSLSGGSYEQYF.

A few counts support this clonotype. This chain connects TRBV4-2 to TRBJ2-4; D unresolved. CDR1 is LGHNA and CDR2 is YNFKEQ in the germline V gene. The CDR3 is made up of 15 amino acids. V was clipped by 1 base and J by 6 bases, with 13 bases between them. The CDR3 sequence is CASSQVGLVPNIQYF. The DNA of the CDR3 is TGTGCCAGCAGCCAAGTGGGCCTTGTCCCAAACATTCAGTACTTC.